This passage covers 2 T cell receptor beta chains from one sample sequenced in a study of shared clonotypes between healthy human individuals (dated by TCRdb to 2019 to 2021). CD8 naive samples were obtained by positive selection for CCR7 among CD45RO-negative cells, yielding a CD45RA+CCR7+ population from which TemRA cells were excluded. Libraries were built with the immunoSEQ multiplex PCR assay. What TCRdb holds here is the immuneACCESS table cut down to in-frame rearrangements. Part of the clones is not present; checked against another copy, under half of the missing clones reflect an unresolved V gene, and the others are unexplained. The sample table holds approximately 840,000 clones, of which 90% to 97% were seen once. The ten largest make up less than 0.25% of the sample. The specimen sequenced was naive CD8+ T cells sorted from blood. This specimen's cell subset or site label, interpreted: CD45RA+CCR7+. The receptors originated from a young man in good health.

The V gene is TRBV11-2, the J gene TRBJ1-3; D is unresolved. CDR3 size: 15 residues. The germline gives CDR1 SGHAT, CDR2 FQNNGV. Between the trimmed V and J ends, which lost 5 bases and 0 bases, there was a span of 11 bases. The CDR3 DNA is TGTGCCAGCAGCCCCGACGCCCGCTCTGGAAACACCATATATTTT. As protein: CASSPDARSGNTIYF.

This clone was observed once. V gene TRBV7-6 combines with J gene TRBJ2-7, with 7 bases fitting TRBD2. CDR3 length: 13 amino acids. Germline-derived CDR1 and CDR2 are SGHVS and FNYEAQ. V shed 1 base, J shed 4 bases, and the junction held 1 base outside the gene matches. In DNA form, the CDR3 reads TGTGCCAGCAGCTTAGAAGCGGGGTACGAGCAGTACTTC. Translated, it gives CASSLEAGYEQYF. The full variable domain, rest sourced from reference TRBV7-6 and TRBJ2-7, is GAGVSQSPRYKVTKRGQDVALRCDPISGHVSLYWYRQALGQGPEFLTYFNYEAQQDKSGLPNDRFSAERPEGSISTLTIQRTEQRDSAMYRCASSLEAGYEQYFGPGTRLTVT.